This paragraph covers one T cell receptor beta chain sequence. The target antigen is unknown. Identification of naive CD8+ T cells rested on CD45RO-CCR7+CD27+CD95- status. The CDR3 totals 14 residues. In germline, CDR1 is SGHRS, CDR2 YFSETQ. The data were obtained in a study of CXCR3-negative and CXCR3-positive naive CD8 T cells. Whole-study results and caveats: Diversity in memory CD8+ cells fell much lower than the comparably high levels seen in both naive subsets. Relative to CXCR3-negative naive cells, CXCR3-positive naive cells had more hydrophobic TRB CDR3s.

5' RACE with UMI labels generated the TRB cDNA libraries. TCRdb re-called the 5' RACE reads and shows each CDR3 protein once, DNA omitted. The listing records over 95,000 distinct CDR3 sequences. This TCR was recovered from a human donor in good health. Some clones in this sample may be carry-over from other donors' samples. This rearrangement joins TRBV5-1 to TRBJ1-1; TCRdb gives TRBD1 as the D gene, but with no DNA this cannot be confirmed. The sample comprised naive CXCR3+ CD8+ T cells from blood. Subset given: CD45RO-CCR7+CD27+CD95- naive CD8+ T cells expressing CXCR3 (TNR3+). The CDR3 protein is CASSSQERLTEAFF.